This TCR beta chain is drawn from a study of PD-1 blockade in classical Hodgkin lymphoma. The study, taken as a whole, reports: Relapsed/refractory patients reportedly had lower baseline diversity than newly diagnosed patients. Sources of repertoire differences remain undefined, possibly disease activity or prior therapy.

The table came from immunoSEQ multiplex PCR; TCRdb's copy has only in-frame clones and leaves some out. The sample includes fewer than 80,000 clones, 71% of them seen just once. On this clone: Its antigen is still unknown.

The ends lost 4 bases at V and 3 bases at J; junction bases unmatched: 12. Germline CDR1 is SGHRS and CDR2 is YFSETQ. The CDR3 runs to 17 residues. Every patient was affected by relapse after autologous stem cell transplantation, while exposure to brentuximab vedotin was not uniform. The sequence was collected from a human donor with classical Hodgkin lymphoma. The source material was peripheral blood mononuclear cells (PBMCs), sampled before the second cycle of nivolumab. This sequence joins TRBV5-1 and TRBJ2-2, with TRBD1 identical over 7 bases. The CDR3, as DNA: TGCGCCAGCAGCGTGCTTGACAGGGTCGGGGACACCGGGGAGCTGTTTTTT. It is translated as CASSVLDRVGDTGELFF.